This T cell receptor (beta chain) was captured by sequencing in a study of blood T cell repertoires in COVID-19. The wider study: The United States, Italy and Spain provided the acute and convalescent COVID-19 samples. The cDNA or gDNA used as material had been derived from T cells, B-cell-depleted T cells, or PBMCs.

Germline assignment: CDR1 SGHTA and CDR2 FQGNSA. The CDR3 sequence is 15 residues long. V gave up 5 bases and J gave up 6 bases, with 17 bases separating them. Seattle-derived patients entered the study during active infection and were followed longitudinally. Authors' processing steps: The assay estimated nucleated cells by amplifying reference gene primers. The repertoire was sequenced with immunoSEQ multiplex PCR; TCRdb's copy has only in-frame clones and lacks some. V, J and clone size reflect that table, while D and trimming were determined from the DNA. The sample yields some 200,000 clones, over 80% seen once.

What was sequenced was peripheral blood. This TCR was sampled from a woman in her 30s with COVID-19, enrolled during active disease. The V gene is TRBV7-2, the J gene TRBJ1-5; no clear D. CDR3 sequence (DNA): TGTGCCAGCAGCCCCTTCCCATCCGCGGCTCAGCCCCAGCATTTT. Its protein is CASSPFPSAAQPQHF.